A selection of T cell receptor beta chains follows, all from one sample in a study of blood T cell repertoires in COVID-19. Using immunoSEQ multiplex PCR, the repertoire was profiled, and TCRdb retains in-frame clones only, with some absent. Among over 30,000 clones listed, 90% to 95% were seen once. Sample: peripheral blood. All receptors derive from a human donor in a cohort sampled during active COVID-19. The CDR3 runs from the conserved cysteine through the conserved F or W. D genes are given only for firm matches. Clone size is shown for a subset of rows, as once, few, many or a class of expanded clone.

J	D	size	V	CDR3	DNA
TRBJ1-6	TRBD1	NA	TRBV7-8	CASTRTTGGRLSPLHF	TGTGCCAGCACCCGGACGACAGGGGGCCGACTATCACCCCTCCACTTT
TRBJ2-3	TRBD2	NA	TRBV19	CASSFNSGGSVDTQYF	TGTGCCAGTAGTTTCAATAGCGGGGGGTCCGTGGATACGCAGTATTTT
TRBJ2-2	TRBD2	once	TRBV5-1	CASSLEGTSPTGELFF	TGCGCCAGCAGCTTGGAGGGGACTAGCCCCACCGGGGAGCTGTTTTTT
TRBJ2-5	NA	NA	TRBV6-1	CASSDLGEPQETQYF	TGTGCCAGCAGTGACCTAGGGGAACCCCAAGAGACCCAGTACTTC
TRBJ1-1	TRBD1	NA	TRBV5-4	CASSLPRQGTEAFF	TGTGCCAGCAGCTTGCCGCGACAGGGGACTGAAGCTTTCTTT
TRBJ2-1	TRBD2	NA	TRBV11-3	CASSLEAGGPNEQFF	TGTGCCAGCAGCTTAGAAGCGGGAGGGCCCAATGAGCAGTTCTTC
TRBJ1-6	TRBD1	NA	TRBV6-5	CASTIHRGNSPLHF	TGTGCCAGCACCATACACAGGGGTAATTCACCCCTCCACTTT
TRBJ2-1	TRBD2	NA	TRBV4-1	CASSPGGRGGYSYNEQFF	TGCGCCAGCAGCCCGGGAGGGCGGGGGGGCTACTCCTACAATGAGCAGTTCTTC
TRBJ2-3	NA	once	TRBV19	CASMLGSGTDTQYF	TGTGCCAGTATGCTGGGCTCGGGCACAGATACGCAGTATTTT
TRBJ2-1	TRBD2	once	TRBV29-1	CSVPSGSTYNEQFF	TGCAGCGTCCCTAGCGGGAGTACCTACAATGAGCAGTTCTTC
TRBJ2-5	TRBD2	NA	TRBV7-2	CASSNTRGAWETQYF	TGTGCCAGCAGCAACACGCGGGGGGCTTGGGAGACCCAGTACTTC
TRBJ1-2	TRBD1	NA	TRBV19	CASSNEGQGRLGYTF	TGTGCCAGTAGTAACGAGGGACAGGGACGTCTTGGCTACACCTTC
TRBJ1-2	NA	NA	TRBV2	CASRSRTFGGGYTF	TGTGCCAGCCGGTCTCGGACCTTCGGGGGGGGCTACACCTTC
TRBJ1-3	NA	NA	TRBV9	CASSPFSGNTIYF	TGTGCCAGCAGCCCATTCTCTGGAAACACCATATATTTT
TRBJ1-3	NA	NA	TRBV11-1	CASSLSGNTIYF	TGTGCCAGCAGCTTAAGCGGAAACACCATATATTTT
TRBJ1-1	NA	once	TRBV7-6	CASSPFQVMNTEAFF	TGTGCCAGCAGCCCATTTCAGGTGATGAACACTGAAGCTTTCTTT
TRBJ1-1	NA	NA	TRBV6-5	CASHTPTGYTEAFF	TGTGCCAGCCACACTCCTACAGGGTACACTGAAGCTTTCTTT
TRBJ2-1	TRBD2	NA	TRBV5-1	CASSPFGTTYNEQFF	TGCGCCAGCAGCCCTTTCGGGACTACATACAATGAGCAGTTCTTC
TRBJ1-2	TRBD1	once	TRBV6-5	CASSLGTDYGYTF	TGTGCCAGCAGCCTCGGGACAGACTATGGCTACACCTTC
TRBJ1-5	NA	NA	TRBV7-6	CASSFQTNQPQHF	TGTGCCAGCAGCTTCCAGACAAATCAGCCCCAGCATTTT
TRBJ2-2	NA	NA	TRBV5-1	CASSSKWGGLERSSTGELFF	TGCGCCAGCAGCTCCAAGTGGGGGGGCCTAGAAAGGAGTAGCACCGGGGAGCTGTTTTTT
TRBJ2-3	NA	NA	TRBV27	CASSFAESTDTQYF	TGTGCCAGCAGTTTTGCGGAAAGCACAGATACGCAGTATTTT
TRBJ2-1	TRBD1	NA	TRBV5-5	CASSLAGGTEQFF	TGTGCCAGCAGCTTGGCAGGGGGCACTGAGCAGTTCTTC
TRBJ2-1	TRBD2	NA	TRBV14	CASSPGTSGRPFF	TGTGCCAGCAGCCCGGGGACTAGCGGGAGGCCGTTCTTC
TRBJ2-2	TRBD2	NA	TRBV6-5	CASSYSLAGRGGELFF	TGTGCCAGCAGTTACTCACTAGCGGGAAGAGGCGGGGAGCTGTTTTTT
TRBJ1-6	NA	NA	TRBV19	CASREGGSYNSPLHF	TGTGCCAGTAGGGAGGGTGGCTCCTATAATTCACCCCTCCACTTT
TRBJ1-2	NA	NA	TRBV19	CASSIQGPYGYTF	TGTGCCAGTAGCATCCAGGGTCCCTATGGCTACACCTTC
TRBJ1-2	NA	NA	TRBV6-6	CASSLSQGYGYTF	TGTGCCAGCAGCCTTTCTCAGGGCTATGGCTACACCTTC
TRBJ1-5	TRBD1	once	TRBV6-5	CASSQGQSSNQPQHF	TGTGCCAGCAGCCAGGGACAGTCTAGCAATCAGCCCCAGCATTTT
TRBJ1-2	TRBD1	few	TRBV29-1	CSVSRVTGDGYTF	TGCAGCGTTTCCAGGGTTACAGGGGATGGCTACACCTTC
TRBJ1-1	NA	once	TRBV19	CATRPPGERAEAFF	TGTGCCACTAGGCCCCCGGGGGAGCGAGCTGAAGCTTTCTTT